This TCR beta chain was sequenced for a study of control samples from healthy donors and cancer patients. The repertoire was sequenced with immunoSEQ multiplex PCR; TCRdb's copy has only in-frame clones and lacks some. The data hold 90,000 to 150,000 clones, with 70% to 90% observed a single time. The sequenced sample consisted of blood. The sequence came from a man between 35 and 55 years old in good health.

The CDR3 coding sequence is TGCAGTGCTAGTGCGGGCCACGAGCAGTACTTC. Translating gives CSASAGHEQYF. The genes are TRBV20-1 and TRBJ2-7; a possible D gene is TRBD2 (5 bases). The CDR3 has 11 residues. V lost 3 bases and J lost 5, with 8 bases in between. Germline V gene lookup returns CDR1 DFQATT and CDR2 SNEGSKA (reference sequence).